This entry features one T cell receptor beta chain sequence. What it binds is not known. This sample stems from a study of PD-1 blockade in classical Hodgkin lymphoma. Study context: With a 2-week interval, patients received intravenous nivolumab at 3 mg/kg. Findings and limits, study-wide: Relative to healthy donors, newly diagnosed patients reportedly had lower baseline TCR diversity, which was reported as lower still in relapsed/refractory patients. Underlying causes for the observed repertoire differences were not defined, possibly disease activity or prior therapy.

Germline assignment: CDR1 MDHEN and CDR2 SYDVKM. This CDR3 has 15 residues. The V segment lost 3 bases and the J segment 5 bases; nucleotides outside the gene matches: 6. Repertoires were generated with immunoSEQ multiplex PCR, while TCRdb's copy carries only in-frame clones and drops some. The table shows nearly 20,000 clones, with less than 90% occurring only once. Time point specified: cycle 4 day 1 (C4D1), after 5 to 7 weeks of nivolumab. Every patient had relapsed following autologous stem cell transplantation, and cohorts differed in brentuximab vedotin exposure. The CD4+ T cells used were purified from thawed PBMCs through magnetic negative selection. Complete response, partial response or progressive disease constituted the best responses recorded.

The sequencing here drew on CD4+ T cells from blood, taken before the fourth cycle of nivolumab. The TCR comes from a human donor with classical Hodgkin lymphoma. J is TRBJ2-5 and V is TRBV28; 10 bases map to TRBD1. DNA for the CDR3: TGTGCCAGCAGTTTCCGGACAGGGGGACTGGAGACCCAGTACTTC. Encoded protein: CASSFRTGGLETQYF. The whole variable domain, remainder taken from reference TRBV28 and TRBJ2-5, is DVKVTQSSRYLVKRTGEKVFLECVQDMDHENMFWYRQDPGLGLRLIYFSYDVKMKEKGDIPEGYSVSREKKERFSLILESASTNQTSMYLCASSFRTGGLETQYFGPGTRLLVL.